Below, 22 T cell receptor beta chains from the same sample are listed, as sequenced in a study of beta chain features in type 1 diabetes. Their recognized antigens are unknown. Findings of the study overall: TCRB CDR3s from Type 1 diabetes patients were moderately but significantly shorter in all four CD4+ subsets.

The whole isolated RNA underwent reverse transcription, so sequencing captured expressed TCRB transcripts. This table comes from immunoSEQ multiplex PCR, and its TCRdb copy is limited to in-frame clones, with some not included. The sample lists about 710,000 clones; around 15% were seen once. The sequencing sample was made of naive CD4+ T cells from blood. These receptor sequences come from a man between 18 and 35 years old with type 1 diabetes.

The chain uses TRBV4-3 and TRBJ2-1; 7 nucleotides line up with TRBD2. Germline trimming cut 4 bases from V and 3 bases from J; bases unmatched to any gene: 6. The V gene's germline CDR1 is LGHNA and CDR2 YSLEER. This CDR3 spans 15 amino acids. The chain's CDR3 is CASSRRTSDYNEQFF. CDR3 nucleotides: TGCGCCAGCAGCCGTAGGACTAGTGACTACAATGAGCAGTTCTTC.

Remarks on this clone: This CDR3 is also generated by other DNA sequences in the sample. This rearrangement joins TRBV9 to TRBJ2-1; possible D gene TRBD2, 5 bases. The CDR3 sequence is 14 residues long. Germline CDR1 reads SGDLS; CDR2 reads YYNGEE. Trimming stripped 0 bases from V and 1 base from J, with 5 bases between. The CDR3, as DNA: TGTGCCAGCAGCGTAGCGGGGTCCTACAATGAGCAGTTCTTC. It yields the protein CASSVAGSYNEQFF.

The chain uses TRBV6-5 and TRBJ2-5; 7 nucleotides line up with TRBD1. V was pared by 0 bases and J by 6 bases, with 1 base of the junction left unmatched. Germline V gene lookup returns CDR1 MNHEY and CDR2 SVGAGI. The CDR3 covers 13 residues. CDR3 in amino acids: CASSYSQGQTQYF. In DNA, the CDR3 is TGTGCCAGCAGTTACTCACAGGGGCAGACCCAGTACTTC.

This rearrangement joins TRBV6-1 to TRBJ2-7, with 12 bases matching TRBD2. The length of the CDR3 is 20 residues. Germline assignment: CDR1 MNHNS and CDR2 SASEGT. V trimming: 1 base; J trimming: 2 bases; junction bases outside the gene matches: 15. CDR3 sequence (DNA): TGTGCCAGCAGTGAAGAGGCCGGGCGACTAGCGGGAGTGCGAGCCTACGAGCAGTACTTC. Translation gives CASSEEAGRLAGVRAYEQYF.

This rearrangement joins TRBV9 to TRBJ2-3; 9 nucleotides line up with TRBD2. Trimming at V came to 0 bases and at J to 5 bases, leaving 10 bases not matched to a gene. The CDR3 has 17 amino acids. Germline V gene data show CDR1 as SGDLS and CDR2 as YYNGEE. The CDR3 bases are TGTGCCAGCAGCGTAGCTGGGGGGACTAGCTTGTTAGATACGCAGTATTTT. Its protein is CASSVAGGTSLLDTQYF.

This clone was seen a handful of times. The chain employs TRBV6-5 and TRBJ2-1; D tentatively fits TRBD1 or TRBD2 (6 bases each). The germline V gene has CDR1 MNHEY and CDR2 SVGAGI. The CDR3 totals 14 residues. The ends were cut back, 10 bases at V and 3 bases at J, with 16 bases in the middle. CDR3 sequence (DNA): TGTGCCACCGGAGGGGGATTAGACTACAATGAGCAGTTCTTC. Translated, it gives CATGGGLDYNEQFF.

This chain uses TRBV6-1 with TRBJ2-3; 7 positions agree with TRBD1. Germline CDR1 reads MNHNS; CDR2 reads SASEGT. This CDR3 spans 15 amino acids. Unmatched junction bases numbered 7, after V lost 7 bases and J lost 0 bases. This chain's CDR3 is CASTRQGASTDTQYF. DNA of the CDR3: TGTGCCAGCACCCGACAGGGCGCTAGCACAGATACGCAGTATTTT.

This sequence joins TRBV25-1 and TRBJ1-2; D ambiguous. There are 16 residues in the CDR3. Germline loops: CDR1 MGHDK, CDR2 SYGVNS. V lost 1 base and J 5 bases, leaving 17 bases between the germline ends. The CDR3 spells CASSEWFGGAGYGYTF. The DNA of the CDR3 is TGTGCCAGCAGTGAATGGTTCGGAGGCGCCGGTTATGGCTACACCTTC.

V gene TRBV5-4 combines with J gene TRBJ1-1; perhaps TRBD1 as D (6 bases). Trimming left V 2 bases short and J 0 bases short, with 14 bases between. Germline loops: CDR1 SGHNT, CDR2 YYREEE (reference sequence). This CDR3 contains 16 residues. The CDR3 protein is CASSFGGGDLNTEAFF. Written as DNA, the CDR3 is TGTGCCAGCAGCTTCGGAGGGGGAGATTTGAACACTGAAGCTTTCTTT.

This clone has a handful of counts. The genes are TRBV15 and TRBJ1-4, with a weak D call TRBD1 (5 bases). The CDR3 consists of 16 residues. Trimming removed 0 bases from V and 6 bases from J, with 14 bases in between. From germline, CDR1 is LNHNV and CDR2 YYDKDF (reference sequence). As DNA, the CDR3 is TGTGCCACCAGCAGAGATGAGGGCAGGGTTGATGAAAAACTGTTTTTT. Protein sequence: CATSRDEGRVDEKLFF.

The chain carries TRBV7-4 and TRBJ2-2; D gene ambiguous. The ends were cut back, 1 base at V and 7 bases at J, with 16 bases in the middle. The CDR3 consists of 16 residues. CDR1 SGHVT and CDR2 SQSDAQ come from the germline V gene. CDR3 nucleotides: TGTGCCAGCAGCTTAGATGGCACCGGCGTCGACGGGGAGCTGTTTTTT. The encoded protein is CASSLDGTGVDGELFF.

This clone has more than one count but fewer than ten. J is TRBJ2-2 and V is TRBV10-3, with a weak D call TRBD1 (6 bases). The CDR3 extends over 16 amino acids. V lost 0 bases and J lost 2, with 10 bases in between. CDR1 and CDR2 (germline): ENHRY, SYGVKD. CDR3 residues: CAISESTGGNTGELFF. DNA of the CDR3: TGTGCCATCAGTGAGTCGACAGGAGGCAACACCGGGGAGCTGTTTTTT.

This rearrangement joins TRBV9 to TRBJ1-2, with 8 bases fitting TRBD1. CDR1 is SGDLS and CDR2 is YYNGEE in the germline V gene. CDR3 length: 14 residues. The ends lost 2 bases at V and 1 base at J; junction bases unmatched: 1. CDR3 sequence reads: CASSVTGDNYGYTF. In DNA, the CDR3 is TGTGCCAGCAGCGTGACAGGGGATAACTATGGCTACACCTTC.

V usage is TRBV9 and J usage is TRBJ2-1; 11 nucleotides agree with TRBD2. The CDR3 runs 15 residues. With V trimmed by 4 bases and J by 4 bases, 4 bases remained unmatched. Germline V gene data show CDR1 as SGDLS and CDR2 as YYNGEE. CDR3 in DNA: TGTGCCAGCAGCTTAGCGGGAGGGCCTTACAATGAGCAGTTCTTC. It encodes CASSLAGGPYNEQFF.

J is TRBJ2-3 and V is TRBV5-1; 10 nucleotides agree with TRBD2. Germline V gene data show CDR1 as SGHRS and CDR2 as YFSETQ. This CDR3 is built from 15 residues. V lost 0 bases, J lost 5 bases, and 3 bases stayed unmatched. CDR3 sequence reads: CASSLVAGGQDTQYF. The CDR3 DNA is TGCGCCAGCAGCTTGGTAGCGGGGGGCCAAGATACGCAGTATTTT.

There are a few counts of this clone. The chain recombines TRBV4-2 with TRBJ2-6; D not resolved. This CDR3 contains 16 residues. Germline V gene data show CDR1 as LGHNA and CDR2 as YNFKEQ. Deletions cut 1 base from V and 2 bases from J, with 9 bases between. The CDR3 protein is CASSQVGSPGANVLTF. Written as DNA, the CDR3 is TGTGCCAGCAGCCAAGTGGGCAGCCCTGGGGCCAACGTCCTGACTTTC.

This clone occurred a few times. V and J are TRBV29-1 and TRBJ2-5; D remains ambiguous. The CDR3 sequence is 13 residues long. In germline, CDR1 is SQVTM, CDR2 ANQGSEA. Trimming pared 2 bases from V and 4 bases from J, leaving 11 bases between. DNA for the CDR3: TGCAGCGTTGAATTCGGCGGCAGAGAGACCCAGTACTTC. This sequence encodes CSVEFGGRETQYF.

This clone appeared a few times. The genes are TRBV28 and TRBJ2-7, with TRBD2 as a possible D gene (5 bases). CDR3 length: 15 residues. Trimming took off 7 bases at V and 2 bases at J, with 18 bases between the two ends. CDR1 MDHEN and CDR2 SYDVKM come from the germline V gene. The CDR3 protein is CASINDYSRAYEQYF. CDR3 DNA sequence: TGTGCCAGCATTAACGACTACTCACGAGCCTACGAGCAGTACTTC.

V usage is TRBV5-4 and J usage is TRBJ2-1; 8 nucleotides line up with TRBD1. The length of the CDR3 is 17 residues. The germline V gene has CDR1 SGHNT and CDR2 YYREEE (reference sequence). Trimming cost V 2 bases and J 3 bases; bases outside gene matches: 10. The CDR3 nucleotides read TGTGCCAGCAGCTTAGCTTTCGGGACAGGCCGCTACAATGAGCAGTTCTTC. Translated: CASSLAFGTGRYNEQFF. The entire variable domain, with the rest obtained from reference TRBV5-4 and TRBJ2-1, is as follows: ETGVTQSPTHLIKTRGQQVTLRCSSQSGHNTVSWYQQALGQGPQFIFQYYREEENGRGNFPPRFSGLQFPNYSSELNVNALELDDSALYLCASSLAFGTGRYNEQFFGPGTRLTVL.

The chain uses TRBV7-3 and TRBJ2-7; D assignment may be TRBD1 or TRBD2 (5 bases each). V lost 5 bases, J lost 2 bases, and 13 bases lay in between. This CDR3 region has 14 residues. The germline V gene encodes CDR1 SGHTA and CDR2 FQGTGA. The CDR3 region is CASSLHGGPYEQYF. CDR3 sequence (DNA): TGTGCCAGCAGCCTCCATGGGGGACCCTACGAGCAGTACTTC.

The chain couples TRBV15 to TRBJ2-2, with unresolved D. Trimming removed 4 bases at V and 8 bases at J, with 8 bases between. Per the germline V gene, CDR1 is LNHNV and CDR2 is YYDKDF (reference sequence). The CDR3 is made up of 12 amino acids. The CDR3 DNA follows: TGTGCCACCAGCAAGAACAGAGGGGAGCTGTTTTTT. Residues: CATSKNRGELFF.

V and J are TRBV11-3 and TRBJ2-7; 8 bases fit TRBD1. Germline values: CDR1 SGHNT, CDR2 YENEEA. The CDR3 is 13 amino acids. The junction had 4 bases not matched to a gene; V was cut back by 6 bases and J by 3 bases. This CDR3 is CASSPQGGYEQYF. In DNA form, the CDR3 reads TGTGCCAGCAGTCCACAGGGGGGCTACGAGCAGTACTTC.